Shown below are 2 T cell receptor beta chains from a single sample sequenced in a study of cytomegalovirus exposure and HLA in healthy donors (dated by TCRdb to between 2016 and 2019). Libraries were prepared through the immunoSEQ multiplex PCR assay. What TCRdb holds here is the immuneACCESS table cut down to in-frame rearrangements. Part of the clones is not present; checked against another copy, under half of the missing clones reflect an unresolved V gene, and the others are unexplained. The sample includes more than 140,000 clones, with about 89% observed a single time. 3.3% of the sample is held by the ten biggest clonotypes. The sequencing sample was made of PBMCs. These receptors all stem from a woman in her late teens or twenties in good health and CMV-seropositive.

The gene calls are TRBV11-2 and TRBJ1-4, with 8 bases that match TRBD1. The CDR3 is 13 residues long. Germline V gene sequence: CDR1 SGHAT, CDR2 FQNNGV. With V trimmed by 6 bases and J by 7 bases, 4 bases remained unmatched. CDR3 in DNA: TGTGCCAGCAGTATGACAGGGGTTGAAAAACTGTTTTTT. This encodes CASSMTGVEKLFF.

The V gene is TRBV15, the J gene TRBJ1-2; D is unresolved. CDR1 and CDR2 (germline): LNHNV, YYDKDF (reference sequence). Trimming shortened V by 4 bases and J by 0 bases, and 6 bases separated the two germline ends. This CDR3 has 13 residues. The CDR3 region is CATSTLANYGYTF. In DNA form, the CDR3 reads TGTGCCACCAGCACCCTAGCTAACTATGGCTACACCTTC.